Below are 32 T cell receptor beta chains sequenced from a single sample in a study of beta chain features in type 1 diabetes. Study results and limitations: Researchers report that Type 1 diabetes patients had moderately but significantly shorter TCRB CDR3s across all four CD4+ subsets.

These TCRs are of unknown antigen specificity. Since all of the isolated RNA was reverse transcribed, expressed TCRB transcripts were what got sequenced. The assay was immunoSEQ multiplex PCR, and TCRdb's table has in-frame clones only and misses some. The repertoire consists of hundreds of thousands of clones, with 10% to 15% occurring once and the leading ten covering approximately 0.02%. The sample comprised naive CD4+ T cells from blood. These receptor sequences come from a man younger than 35 with type 1 diabetes.

This clone was picked up a small number of times. The genes are TRBV30 and TRBJ1-5, with 8 bases lining up with TRBD1. The CDR3 sequence is 18 residues long. In germline, CDR1 is GTSNPN, CDR2 SVGIG (reference sequence). V lost 0 bases, J lost 0 bases, and 10 bases stayed unmatched. The CDR3 reads CAWSVGKTGGYSNQPQHF. The CDR3 coding sequence is TGTGCCTGGAGTGTCGGAAAAACAGGGGGATATAGCAATCAGCCCCAGCATTTT.

The rearrangement uses TRBV9 and TRBJ2-3; weak D call: TRBD2 (6 bases). The V gene lost 4 bases and the J gene lost 0 bases, with 15 bases spanning the gap. This CDR3 is built from 16 residues. Germline V gene lookup returns CDR1 SGDLS and CDR2 YYNGEE. CDR3 DNA: TGTGCCAGCAGCTCCCGGAGGGGCCTCAGCACAGATACGCAGTATTTT. Translating it yields CASSSRRGLSTDTQYF.

A few counts support this clone. The chain couples TRBV5-6 to TRBJ2-5; D not certain. The V gene's germline CDR1 is SGHDT and CDR2 YYEEEE. This CDR3 spans 11 amino acids. V was pared by 2 bases and J by 5 bases, with 4 bases between. The CDR3 nucleotides read TGTGCCAGCAGCTTACTTGAGACCCAGTACTTC. Encoded protein: CASSLLETQYF.

This clone has more than one count but fewer than ten. The chain has TRBV10-3 and TRBJ2-7, with D hard to call. Trimming removed 4 bases at V and 1 base at J, with 8 bases between. From germline, CDR1 is ENHRY and CDR2 SYGVKD. The CDR3 loop spans 13 amino acids. CDR3 amino acids: CAISGLGSYEQYF. In nucleotides, the CDR3 is TGTGCCATCAGTGGGCTAGGGTCCTACGAGCAGTACTTC.

The chain couples TRBV10-3 to TRBJ2-7; the match to TRBD2 covers 12 bases. Germline V gene lookup returns CDR1 ENHRY and CDR2 SYGVKD. Germline trimming cut 5 bases from V and 2 bases from J; bases unmatched to any gene: 1. CDR3 length: 14 amino acids. The CDR3 here is CAISWTSGAYEQYF. CDR3 coding DNA: TGTGCCATCAGTTGGACTAGCGGGGCCTACGAGCAGTACTTC.

In its sample, this clone was seen a few times. The chain combines TRBV9 with TRBJ2-1; TRBD2 might be the D (6 bases). V was shortened by 3 bases and J by 8 bases, with 15 bases between the two germline ends. CDR3 length equals 14 residues. CDR1 SGDLS and CDR2 YYNGEE come from the germline V gene. The CDR3 sequence: CASSGRLSSDEQFF. In DNA, the CDR3 is TGTGCCAGCAGCGGCCGACTATCTAGCGATGAGCAGTTCTTC. Based on the CDR3 plus reference TRBV9 and TRBJ2-1, the full variable domain is DSGVTQTPKHLITATGQRVTLRCSPRSGDLSVYWYQQSLDQGLQFLIQYYNGEERAKGNILERFSAQQFPDLHSELNLSSLELGDSALYFCASSGRLSSDEQFFGPGTRLTVL.

This clone was observed a few times. The chain joins TRBV25-1 to TRBJ2-3; D is undetermined. This CDR3 contains 15 residues. Germline V gene sequence: CDR1 MGHDK, CDR2 SYGVNS. Trimming pared 1 base from V and 4 bases from J, leaving 12 bases between. The CDR3 here is CASSEWKDGADTQYF. The DNA of the CDR3 is TGTGCCAGCAGTGAATGGAAGGATGGGGCAGATACGCAGTATTTT.

The chain employs TRBV6-4 and TRBJ1-2; D not certain. The CDR3 spans 14 residues. Per germline, CDR1 MRHNA and CDR2 SNTAGT. V lost 5 bases and J lost 2, with 12 bases in between. The CDR3 DNA is TGTGCCAGCAGTCGAGATGGTGGGAACTATGGCTACACCTTC. Its translation is CASSRDGGNYGYTF.

The CDR3 loop is CASSLTGTALNYGYTF. The DNA of the CDR3 is TGTGCCAGCAGCCTCACCGGGACCGCTTTGAACTATGGCTACACCTTC. The rearrangement uses TRBV7-2 and TRBJ1-2; weak D call: TRBD1 (5 bases). From germline, CDR1 is SGHTA and CDR2 FQGNSA. This CDR3 comprises 16 residues. Trimming removed 5 bases at V and 2 bases at J, with 18 bases between.

This rearrangement joins TRBV5-6 to TRBJ2-7; 8 nucleotides line up with TRBD1. With 3 bases clipped from V and 6 bases from J, the junction kept 8 bases outside the gene matches. The CDR3 sequence is 14 residues long. Per germline, CDR1 SGHDT and CDR2 YYEEEE. The CDR3 nucleotides read TGTGCCAGCAGCTCTGGGACAGGTCCGGGCGAGCAGTACTTC. Translation gives CASSSGTGPGEQYF.

The chain employs TRBV6-5 and TRBJ2-3; unclear D gene. The V end lost 5 bases, the J end lost 5 bases, and 5 bases lay between the germline ends. The CDR3 length is 11 residues. Looked up from germline, CDR1 is MNHEY and CDR2 is SVGAGI. The CDR3: CASSPGDTQYF. CDR3 bases: TGTGCCAGCAGTCCCGGAGATACGCAGTATTTT.

This clone was recorded a few times. V is TRBV4-2 and J is TRBJ2-3, with a possible D match to TRBD2 (5 bases). This CDR3 is 16 amino acids long. The germline gives CDR1 LGHNA, CDR2 YNFKEQ. V lost 0 bases to trimming and J lost 2 bases, with 12 bases between them. The CDR3 bases are TGTGCCAGCAGCCAAGACGCGTTAGCGACCACAGATACGCAGTATTTT. Its translation is CASSQDALATTDTQYF.

This clone was observed a few times. The genes are TRBV4-1 and TRBJ1-5, with D perhaps matching TRBD1 (5 bases). V lost 6 bases and J lost 2, with 14 bases in between. The V gene's germline CDR1 is MGHRA and CDR2 YSYEKL. This CDR3 spans 15 amino acids. The DNA for the CDR3 is TGCGCCAGCAGACCGGGGGAGGGTGGCAATCAGCCCCAGCATTTT. Its protein is CASRPGEGGNQPQHF.

A few counts support this clone. V usage is TRBV4-1 and J usage is TRBJ1-2; 10 nucleotides align to TRBD1. This CDR3 region has 15 residues. Germline V gene sequence: CDR1 MGHRA, CDR2 YSYEKL. V was pared by 4 bases and J by 3 bases, with 5 bases of the junction left unmatched. This chain's CDR3 is CASSPGTGADYGYTF. The CDR3 nucleotides read TGCGCCAGCAGCCCCGGGACAGGGGCGGACTATGGCTACACCTTC.

This clone was seen only a few times. This chain connects TRBV7-2 to TRBJ2-5; D remains ambiguous. The CDR3 covers 14 residues. The germline CDR1 and CDR2 sequences are SGHTA and FQGNSA. V lost 6 bases and J lost 1, with 12 bases in between. CDR3 sequence: CASSPPGIQETQYF. The CDR3, as DNA: TGTGCCAGCAGTCCACCAGGAATCCAAGAGACCCAGTACTTC. The full variable domain, in which reference TRBV7-2 and TRBJ2-5 provide the parts outside the CDR3, is GAGVSQSPSNKVTEKGKDVELRCDPISGHTALYWYRQSLGQGLEFLIYFQGNSAPDKSGLPSDRFSAERTGGSVSTLTIQRTQQEDSAVYLCASSPPGIQETQYFGPGTRLLVL.

The chain has TRBV5-1 and TRBJ2-2; 9 bases map to TRBD2. The V gene end was trimmed by 0 bases and the J gene end by 4 bases; junction bases not matched to a gene: 4. Germline CDR1 and CDR2: SGHRS and YFSETQ. The CDR3 is 16 amino acids. CDR3 amino acids: CASSLAASGATGELFF. DNA of the CDR3: TGCGCCAGCAGCTTGGCGGCTAGCGGGGCCACCGGGGAGCTGTTTTTT.

The DNA for the CDR3 is TGTGCCAGCAGCTTAGCGAGAAGCGCAGGCACAGATACGCAGTATTTT. This encodes CASSLARSAGTDTQYF. V usage is TRBV11-2 and J usage is TRBJ2-3; no firm D call. The germline CDR1 and CDR2 sequences are SGHAT and FQNNGV. The CDR3 covers 16 residues. Trimming left V 1 base short and J 1 base short, with 12 bases between.

The V and J genes are TRBV6-5 and TRBJ1-2; maybe TRBD1 (5 bases). The germline V and J ends were trimmed by 5 bases and 8 bases, with 12 bases remaining between them. This CDR3 has 12 residues. Germline values: CDR1 MNHEY, CDR2 SVGAGI. The CDR3 loop reads CASSLQGIGYTF. The CDR3 nucleotides read TGTGCCAGCAGTCTTCAGGGAATCGGCTACACCTTC.

This clone was observed a few times. V and J are TRBV10-3 and TRBJ2-7; TRBD2 matches at 8 bases. Trimming at V came to 6 bases and at J to 5 bases, leaving 9 bases not matched to a gene. The germline V gene has CDR1 ENHRY and CDR2 SYGVKD. This CDR3 region has 14 residues. The CDR3 region has the DNA TGTGCCATCAGGCTAGCGGGTGAGGGGGACGAGCAGTACTTC. Residues: CAIRLAGEGDEQYF.

The V call is TRBV19, the J call TRBJ1-2; tentative D call: TRBD1 (5 bases). This CDR3 region has 18 residues. Trimming cost V 6 bases and J 0 bases, with 23 bases left between them. Looked up from germline, CDR1 is LNHDA and CDR2 is SQIVND (reference sequence). Here the CDR3 reads CASSPLGVATATNYGYTF. CDR3 sequence (DNA): TGTGCCAGTAGCCCCCTTGGAGTTGCGACAGCCACTAACTATGGCTACACCTTC.

This clone was detected only a few times. This chain joins TRBV5-1 and TRBJ2-2; no reliable D call. V lost 2 bases and J lost 7, with 12 bases in between. Germline V gene sequence: CDR1 SGHRS, CDR2 YFSETQ. There are 14 residues in the CDR3. Here the CDR3 DNA reads TGCGCCAGCAGCTTAGGTTCCGGGCGCGGGGAGCTGTTTTTT. Encoded protein: CASSLGSGRGELFF.

The chain is built from TRBV7-9 and TRBJ1-2, with D perhaps matching TRBD1 (6 bases). The CDR3 runs to 14 residues. Germline V gene sequence: CDR1 SEHNR, CDR2 FQNEAQ (reference sequence). Trimming removed 1 base from V and 5 bases from J, with 11 bases in between. CDR3 sequence reads: CASSLESTGYGYTF. The CDR3 DNA reads as TGTGCCAGCAGCTTAGAATCGACAGGTTATGGCTACACCTTC.

The V call is TRBV5-6, the J call TRBJ2-2, with a possible D match to TRBD2 (6 bases). V was shortened by 6 bases and J by 0 bases, with 15 bases between the two germline ends. Looked up from germline, CDR1 is SGHDT and CDR2 is YYEEEE. The CDR3 covers 16 residues. DNA of the CDR3: TGTGCCAGCACCCCGGCGGGGCAGCCGAACACCGGGGAGCTGTTTTTT. This encodes CASTPAGQPNTGELFF.

This sequence joins TRBV7-9 and TRBJ1-1; D is unresolved. The V and J ends lost 1 base and 6 bases respectively, with 9 bases between them. Per the germline V gene, CDR1 is SEHNR and CDR2 is FQNEAQ (reference sequence). This CDR3 contains 13 residues. This chain's CDR3 is CASSLGTVPEAFF. The DNA of the CDR3 is TGTGCCAGCAGCTTAGGAACAGTCCCTGAAGCTTTCTTT.

This clone was observed a handful of times. The chain joins TRBV15 to TRBJ2-1, with D tentatively TRBD2 (6 bases). Germline lookup yields CDR1 LNHNV and CDR2 YYDKDF (reference sequence). This CDR3 has 16 amino acids. Trimming stripped 3 bases from V and 5 bases from J, with 17 bases between. The CDR3 DNA reads as TGTGCCACCAGCAGCGGGTCGCGGGGACGGAACAATGAGCAGTTCTTC. Its protein product is CATSSGSRGRNNEQFF.

The J gene is TRBJ1-5, the V gene TRBV4-1; no clear D. This CDR3 has 16 amino acids. Per germline, CDR1 MGHRA and CDR2 YSYEKL. V was pared by 0 bases and J by 0 bases, with 9 bases between. Here the CDR3 reads CASSQELRYSNQPQHF. The CDR3 DNA reads as TGCGCCAGCAGCCAAGAACTTAGGTATAGCAATCAGCCCCAGCATTTT.

The DNA for the CDR3 is TGTGCCTGGAGTGTAGCGGGGGGCCCCACCTTCGGGGAGCAGTTCTTC. It encodes CAWSVAGGPTFGEQFF. The chain combines TRBV30 with TRBJ2-1, with 9 nucleotides matching TRBD2. Losses at the gene ends were 0 bases for V and 10 bases for J; bases not matched to a gene: 13. Germline V gene sequence: CDR1 GTSNPN, CDR2 SVGIG (reference sequence). The CDR3 consists of 16 residues.

This clone turned up a few times. This chain joins TRBV19 and TRBJ1-4, with D maybe TRBD1 (6 bases). The CDR3 contains 15 residues. With 4 bases removed from V and 7 bases from J, the gap between germline ends came to 16 bases. In germline, CDR1 is LNHDA, CDR2 SQIVND (reference sequence). The CDR3 nucleotides read TGTGCCAGTAGTACGGTGGGGGGCGCGTTTGAAAAACTGTTTTTT. This encodes CASSTVGGAFEKLFF.

The V call is TRBV28, the J call TRBJ1-2; D is perhaps TRBD1 (5 bases). Looked up from germline, CDR1 is MDHEN and CDR2 is SYDVKM. V was pared by 5 bases and J by 5 bases, with 21 bases between. This CDR3 has 16 amino acids. The CDR3 DNA reads as TGTGCCAGCAGTCCCCTTTCTTTGGGGGTGCAGTATGGCTACACCTTC. It translates to CASSPLSLGVQYGYTF.

Of note for this clone: The same CDR3 is also encoded by other DNA sequences in this sample. This chain joins TRBV6-1 and TRBJ1-1, with TRBD1 matching over 9 bases. The junction had 3 bases not matched to a gene; V was cut back by 3 bases and J by 1 base. The length of the CDR3 is 15 residues. Germline V lookup: CDR1 MNHNS, CDR2 SASEGT. CDR3 region: CASSEPGQGNTEAFF. The CDR3 DNA reads TGTGCCAGCAGTGAGCCGGGACAGGGGAACACTGAAGCTTTCTTT.

This clone was detected only a few times. The same CDR3 is also encoded by other DNA sequences in this sample. The gene calls are TRBV18 and TRBJ1-5, with D perhaps TRBD1 (6 bases). The CDR3 is 14 amino acids. Germline CDR1 reads KGHSH; CDR2 reads LQKENI. The ends were cut back, 2 bases at V and 2 bases at J, with 7 bases in the middle. The CDR3 here is CASSPNRGNQPQHF. The CDR3, as DNA: TGTGCCAGCTCACCAAACAGGGGCAATCAGCCCCAGCATTTT.

The gene calls are TRBV2 and TRBJ2-2, with 7 bases lining up with TRBD2. The CDR3 has 16 residues. Germline V CDR1 and CDR2: SNHLY, FYNNEI. With 4 bases clipped from V and 3 bases from J, the junction kept 8 bases outside the gene matches. CDR3 protein: CASSVAGYGYTGELFF. The CDR3 bases are TGTGCCAGCAGTGTAGCGGGCTATGGGTACACCGGGGAGCTGTTTTTT.